The sample holds many counts of the clone carrying this TCR beta chain. Individuals drawn from under 30 US areas were about 18 to 95 years old. Data came from immunoSEQ multiplex PCR; TCRdb stores just in-frame clones and leaves some out. The sample lists 150,000 or so clones; around four fifths were seen once. These data come from a study of blood T cell repertoires in COVID-19. Whole-study context: Nucleic acid was either cDNA or gDNA, and it came from T cells, B-cell-depleted T cells, or PBMCs.

The CDR3 covers 14 residues. Germline CDR1 is SGHTA and CDR2 is FQGNSA. With 2 bases removed from V and 6 bases from J, the gap between germline ends came to 14 bases. The sequencing input was PBMCs or T cells enriched from blood (not recorded which). The receptor's source is a man between 65 and 85 years old who had been exposed to COVID-19. The rearrangement uses TRBV7-2 and TRBJ2-7, with D possibly TRBD1 on 6 matching bases. The CDR3 is CASSLLGQSGEQYF. CDR3 nucleotides: TGTGCCAGCAGCTTATTAGGACAGAGTGGCGAGCAGTACTTC.